Listed below are T cell receptor beta chains from one sample, sequenced in a study of blood T cell repertoires in COVID-19. Assay: immunoSEQ multiplex PCR; the TCRdb copy retains only in-frame clones and omits some. The table records 250,000 to 350,000 clones, around 88% of them present only once. Specimen: peripheral blood. These receptor sequences come from a young woman who had recovered from COVID-19. Both conserved end residues are part of each CDR3. Each record gives: V gene, D gene, J gene, clone size, CDR3 protein, CDR3 DNA. A D gene is named only where the DNA matches it firmly. Expanded clones get a size class; other rows say once, few or many, or leave the size out.

V gene: TRBV7-2
D gene: TRBD2
J gene: TRBJ2-1
clone size: -
CDR3 protein: CASSTERGLHNEQFF
CDR3 DNA: TGTGCCAGCAGCACTGAGCGGGGGTTACACAATGAGCAGTTCTTC

V gene: TRBV29-1
D gene: TRBD1
J gene: TRBJ1-1
clone size: -
CDR3 protein: CSADRGGTEAFF
CDR3 DNA: TGCAGCGCCGACAGGGGAGGCACTGAAGCTTTCTTT

V gene: TRBV10-1
D gene: -
J gene: TRBJ1-5
clone size: -
CDR3 protein: CASRPGGNQPQHF
CDR3 DNA: TGCGCCAGCAGGCCTGGAGGCAATCAGCCCCAGCATTTT

V gene: TRBV11-3
D gene: TRBD1
J gene: TRBJ1-6
clone size: -
CDR3 protein: CASSKRPDRANSPLHF
CDR3 DNA: TGTGCCAGCAGCAAGAGACCGGACAGGGCAAATTCACCCCTCCACTTT

V gene: TRBV6-4
D gene: TRBD1
J gene: TRBJ2-1
clone size: -
CDR3 protein: CASSPRDSPYNEQFF
CDR3 DNA: TGTGCCAGCAGCCCCCGGGACAGTCCCTACAATGAGCAGTTCTTC

V gene: TRBV10-3
D gene: TRBD2
J gene: TRBJ2-3
clone size: -
CDR3 protein: CAISLTSGDPDTQYF
CDR3 DNA: TGTGCCATCAGCTTGACTAGCGGGGACCCAGATACGCAGTATTTT

V gene: TRBV4-1
D gene: TRBD1
J gene: TRBJ2-7
clone size: few
CDR3 protein: CASSSRTGTYEQYF
CDR3 DNA: TGCGCCAGCAGCTCCCGGACAGGGACCTACGAGCAGTACTTC

V gene: TRBV7-3
D gene: TRBD1
J gene: TRBJ2-7
clone size: -
CDR3 protein: CASSPRQGANGEQYF
CDR3 DNA: TGTGCCAGCAGCCCTAGACAGGGGGCAAATGGCGAGCAGTACTTC

V gene: TRBV9
D gene: -
J gene: TRBJ2-2
clone size: -
CDR3 protein: CASSVFSGVGTGELFF
CDR3 DNA: TGTGCCAGCAGCGTATTTTCAGGGGTGGGCACCGGGGAGCTGTTTTTT

V gene: TRBV18
D gene: TRBD1
J gene: TRBJ1-2
clone size: -
CDR3 protein: CASSPPGQGSYGYTF
CDR3 DNA: TGTGCCAGCTCACCACCGGGACAGGGGTCCTATGGCTACACCTTC

V gene: TRBV6-2/TRBV6-3
D gene: TRBD1
J gene: TRBJ2-5
clone size: once
CDR3 protein: CASSPLGQGMETQYF
CDR3 DNA: TGTGCCAGCAGCCCCCTGGGACAGGGGATGGAGACCCAGTACTTC

V gene: TRBV28
D gene: TRBD2
J gene: TRBJ2-2
clone size: -
CDR3 protein: CASSFKTSGALNTGELFF
CDR3 DNA: TGTGCCAGCAGTTTTAAAACTAGCGGGGCCCTGAACACCGGGGAGCTGTTTTTT

V gene: TRBV5-5
D gene: -
J gene: TRBJ1-3
clone size: -
CDR3 protein: CASSPTWTAGNTIYF
CDR3 DNA: TGTGCCAGCAGCCCAACTTGGACAGCGGGAAACACCATATATTTT

V gene: TRBV19
D gene: -
J gene: TRBJ2-4
clone size: -
CDR3 protein: CASSMDGPSGGNKNIQYF
CDR3 DNA: TGTGCCAGTAGTATGGACGGACCCTCCGGGGGAAACAAAAACATTCAGTACTTC

V gene: TRBV18
D gene: TRBD2
J gene: TRBJ2-1
clone size: -
CDR3 protein: CASTNTLAGFTYNEQFF
CDR3 DNA: TGTGCCAGCACAAATACACTAGCGGGCTTTACCTACAATGAGCAGTTCTTC

V gene: TRBV27
D gene: TRBD1
J gene: TRBJ1-1
clone size: -
CDR3 protein: CASSAPRQGRNTEAFF
CDR3 DNA: TGTGCCAGCAGTGCCCCCCGACAGGGCCGTAACACTGAAGCTTTCTTT

V gene: TRBV13
D gene: TRBD1
J gene: TRBJ1-1
clone size: -
CDR3 protein: CASSSLGQGRTEAFF
CDR3 DNA: TGTGCCAGCAGCTCCCTAGGACAGGGTCGGACTGAAGCTTTCTTT

V gene: TRBV20-1
D gene: TRBD2
J gene: TRBJ2-7
clone size: -
CDR3 protein: CSASETAGGSSYEQYF
CDR3 DNA: TGCAGTGCAAGTGAAACAGCGGGGGGGAGCTCCTACGAGCAGTACTTC

V gene: TRBV3-1/TRBV3-2
D gene: TRBD1
J gene: TRBJ1-6
clone size: -
CDR3 protein: CASSQIARRQGYNSPLHF
CDR3 DNA: TGTGCCAGCAGCCAAATCGCGAGGAGACAGGGCTATAATTCACCCCTCCACTTT

V gene: TRBV5-1
D gene: TRBD1
J gene: TRBJ2-6
clone size: -
CDR3 protein: CASSSGQLAGANVLTF
CDR3 DNA: TGCGCCAGCAGCTCGGGACAGCTCGCTGGGGCCAACGTCCTGACTTTC

V gene: TRBV9
D gene: TRBD2
J gene: TRBJ2-5
clone size: once
CDR3 protein: CASSDGTSGGASETQYF
CDR3 DNA: TGTGCCAGCAGCGACGGGACTAGCGGGGGGGCCTCAGAGACCCAGTACTTC

V gene: TRBV5-1
D gene: -
J gene: TRBJ1-5
clone size: few
CDR3 protein: CASSLETGSHQPQHF
CDR3 DNA: TGCGCCAGCAGCTTGGAGACGGGGTCGCATCAGCCCCAGCATTTT

V gene: TRBV7-9
D gene: -
J gene: TRBJ2-5
clone size: -
CDR3 protein: CASSERGQETQYF
CDR3 DNA: TGTGCCAGCAGCGAGAGGGGGCAAGAGACCCAGTACTTC

V gene: TRBV6-5
D gene: -
J gene: TRBJ1-5
clone size: -
CDR3 protein: CASSYTALVRPQHF
CDR3 DNA: TGTGCCAGCAGTTATACAGCCCTTGTTCGGCCCCAGCATTTT

V gene: TRBV6-5
D gene: -
J gene: TRBJ2-3
clone size: -
CDR3 protein: CASSIRGGTDTQYF
CDR3 DNA: TGTGCCAGCAGTATTAGGGGGGGGACAGATACGCAGTATTTT

V gene: TRBV9
D gene: TRBD1
J gene: TRBJ1-4
clone size: -
CDR3 protein: CASNTGQINEKLFF
CDR3 DNA: TGTGCCAGCAACACGGGACAGATTAATGAAAAACTGTTTTTT

V gene: TRBV5-1
D gene: TRBD2
J gene: TRBJ2-3
clone size: -
CDR3 protein: CASSFTSGLTDTQYF
CDR3 DNA: TGCGCCAGCAGCTTTACTAGCGGGCTCACAGATACGCAGTATTTT

V gene: TRBV5-1
D gene: TRBD1
J gene: TRBJ2-4
clone size: -
CDR3 protein: CASCPGQGNAIQYF
CDR3 DNA: TGCGCCAGCTGCCCGGGACAGGGTAATGCCATTCAGTACTTC

V gene: TRBV27
D gene: TRBD2
J gene: TRBJ2-7
clone size: -
CDR3 protein: CASSLSPGLAVYEQYF
CDR3 DNA: TGTGCCAGCAGTTTATCCCCTGGACTAGCGGTGTACGAGCAGTACTTC

V gene: TRBV5-1
D gene: -
J gene: TRBJ2-3
clone size: -
CDR3 protein: CASTGYYSASTDTQYF
CDR3 DNA: TGCGCCAGCACGGGGTATTATTCAGCGAGCACAGATACGCAGTATTTT

V gene: TRBV18
D gene: TRBD1
J gene: TRBJ1-5
clone size: -
CDR3 protein: CASSPLRQGSGPQHF
CDR3 DNA: TGTGCCAGCTCACCACTGAGACAGGGGTCGGGGCCCCAGCATTTT

V gene: TRBV6-5
D gene: TRBD1
J gene: TRBJ1-2
clone size: -
CDR3 protein: CASKVDRDYGYTF
CDR3 DNA: TGTGCCAGCAAAGTAGACAGGGACTATGGCTACACCTTC

V gene: TRBV9
D gene: TRBD1
J gene: TRBJ1-3
clone size: -
CDR3 protein: CASSPRQGSPSGNTIYF
CDR3 DNA: TGTGCCAGCAGCCCCCGACAGGGATCCCCTTCTGGAAACACCATATATTTT

V gene: TRBV28
D gene: -
J gene: TRBJ2-7
clone size: -
CDR3 protein: CASSLIGLAGEQYF
CDR3 DNA: TGTGCCAGCAGTTTAATAGGACTTGCGGGCGAGCAGTACTTC

V gene: TRBV30
D gene: TRBD1
J gene: TRBJ2-3
clone size: -
CDR3 protein: CAWSASLSRDRETDTQYF
CDR3 DNA: TGTGCCTGGAGTGCCTCATTATCCCGGGACAGGGAAACAGATACGCAGTATTTT

V gene: TRBV28
D gene: -
J gene: TRBJ1-1
clone size: -
CDR3 protein: CASSLQGGEAFF
CDR3 DNA: TGTGCCAGCAGTTTACAGGGAGGTGAAGCTTTCTTT

V gene: TRBV7-2
D gene: TRBD1
J gene: TRBJ1-2
clone size: -
CDR3 protein: CASSFIGTGGYSNYGYTF
CDR3 DNA: TGTGCCAGCAGCTTCATCGGGACAGGCGGATACTCTAACTATGGCTACACCTTC

V gene: TRBV3-1/TRBV3-2
D gene: TRBD1
J gene: TRBJ1-5
clone size: -
CDR3 protein: CASSQGQGFNQPQHF
CDR3 DNA: TGTGCCAGCAGCCAGGGACAGGGTTTTAATCAGCCCCAGCATTTT

V gene: TRBV7-3
D gene: TRBD2
J gene: TRBJ2-2
clone size: -
CDR3 protein: CASSSGGRTGELFF
CDR3 DNA: TGTGCCAGCAGTAGCGGGGGGAGAACCGGGGAGCTGTTTTTT

V gene: TRBV18
D gene: -
J gene: TRBJ2-1
clone size: -
CDR3 protein: CASSPPGQGPYNEQFF
CDR3 DNA: TGTGCCAGCTCACCACCTGGGCAGGGCCCCTACAATGAGCAGTTCTTC

V gene: TRBV5-4
D gene: -
J gene: TRBJ2-7
clone size: once
CDR3 protein: CASSLERLSYEQYF
CDR3 DNA: TGTGCCAGCAGCTTGGAGCGACTCAGCTACGAGCAGTACTTC

V gene: TRBV7-9
D gene: -
J gene: TRBJ1-1
clone size: -
CDR3 protein: CASSSGGLGTEAFF
CDR3 DNA: TGTGCCAGCAGCTCTGGGGGGTTGGGCACTGAAGCTTTCTTT

V gene: TRBV30
D gene: -
J gene: TRBJ1-6
clone size: -
CDR3 protein: CAWRLAGWVQSSSPLHF
CDR3 DNA: TGTGCCTGGAGGCTGGCGGGTTGGGTGCAGTCGAGTTCACCCCTCCACTTT

V gene: TRBV6-6
D gene: -
J gene: TRBJ2-1
clone size: -
CDR3 protein: CASSYSNRLSGEQFF
CDR3 DNA: TGTGCCAGCAGTTACTCGAATCGACTCTCCGGAGAGCAGTTCTTC

V gene: TRBV6-5
D gene: -
J gene: TRBJ1-2
clone size: -
CDR3 protein: CASSYDGNYGYTF
CDR3 DNA: TGTGCCAGCAGTTATGACGGGAACTATGGCTACACCTTC

V gene: TRBV7-3
D gene: TRBD1
J gene: TRBJ2-3
clone size: once
CDR3 protein: CASSLQGQGLDTQYF
CDR3 DNA: TGTGCCAGCAGCTTGCAGGGACAGGGGTTGGATACGCAGTATTTT

V gene: TRBV11-2
D gene: -
J gene: TRBJ1-3
clone size: -
CDR3 protein: CASSLAYSGNTIYF
CDR3 DNA: TGTGCCAGCAGCTTAGCCTATTCTGGAAACACCATATATTTT

V gene: TRBV19
D gene: -
J gene: TRBJ2-7
clone size: once
CDR3 protein: CASTMDTASYEQYF
CDR3 DNA: TGTGCCAGTACCATGGACACAGCCTCCTACGAGCAGTACTTC

V gene: TRBV28
D gene: -
J gene: TRBJ1-5
clone size: -
CDR3 protein: CASLTPGGNQPQHF
CDR3 DNA: TGTGCCAGTCTGACCCCCGGGGGCAATCAGCCCCAGCATTTT

V gene: TRBV28
D gene: TRBD1
J gene: TRBJ2-3
clone size: -
CDR3 protein: CASSLPQGAADTQYF
CDR3 DNA: TGTGCCAGCAGTTTGCCGCAGGGGGCAGCAGATACGCAGTATTTT

V gene: TRBV4-2
D gene: TRBD2
J gene: TRBJ2-7
clone size: -
CDR3 protein: CASSQGTSGYEQYF
CDR3 DNA: TGTGCCAGCAGCCAGGGGACTAGCGGCTACGAGCAGTACTTC

V gene: TRBV19
D gene: TRBD2
J gene: TRBJ2-5
clone size: few
CDR3 protein: CASSTPGLAGGNQETQYF
CDR3 DNA: TGTGCCAGTAGCACTCCGGGACTAGCGGGGGGTAATCAAGAGACCCAGTACTTC

V gene: TRBV27
D gene: TRBD1
J gene: TRBJ2-5
clone size: -
CDR3 protein: CASSPYQGAGETQYF
CDR3 DNA: TGTGCCAGCAGTCCGTACCAGGGGGCGGGGGAGACCCAGTACTTC